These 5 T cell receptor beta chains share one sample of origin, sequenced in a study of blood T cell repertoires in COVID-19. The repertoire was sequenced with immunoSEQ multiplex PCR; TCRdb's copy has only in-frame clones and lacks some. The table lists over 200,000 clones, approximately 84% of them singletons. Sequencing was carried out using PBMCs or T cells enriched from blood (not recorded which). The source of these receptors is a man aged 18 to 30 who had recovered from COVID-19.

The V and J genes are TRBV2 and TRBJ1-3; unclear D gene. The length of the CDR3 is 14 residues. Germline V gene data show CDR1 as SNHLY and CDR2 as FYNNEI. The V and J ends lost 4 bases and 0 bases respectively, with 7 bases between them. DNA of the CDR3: TGTGCCAGCAGTGGACGGAGCTCTGGAAACACCATATATTTT. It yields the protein CASSGRSSGNTIYF.

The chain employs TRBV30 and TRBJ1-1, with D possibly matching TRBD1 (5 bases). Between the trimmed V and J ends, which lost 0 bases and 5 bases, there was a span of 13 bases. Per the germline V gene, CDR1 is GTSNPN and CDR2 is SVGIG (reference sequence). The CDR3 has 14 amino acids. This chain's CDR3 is CAWSVAGRVTEAFF. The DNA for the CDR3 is TGTGCCTGGAGTGTAGCAGGGAGGGTTACTGAAGCTTTCTTT. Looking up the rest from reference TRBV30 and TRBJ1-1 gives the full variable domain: SQTIHQWPATLVQPVGSPLSLECTVEGTSNPNLYWYRQAAGRGLQLLFYSVGIGQISSEVPQNLSASRPQDRQFILSSKKLLLSDSGFYLCAWSVAGRVTEAFFGQGTRLTVV.

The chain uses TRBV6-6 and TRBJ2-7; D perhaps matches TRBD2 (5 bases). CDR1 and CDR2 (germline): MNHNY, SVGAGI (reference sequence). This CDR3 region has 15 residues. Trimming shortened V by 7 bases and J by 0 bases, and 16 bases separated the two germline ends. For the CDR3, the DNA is TGTGCCAGCAATAATCGCCGGACTTCCTCCTACGAGCAGTACTTC. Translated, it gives CASNNRRTSSYEQYF.

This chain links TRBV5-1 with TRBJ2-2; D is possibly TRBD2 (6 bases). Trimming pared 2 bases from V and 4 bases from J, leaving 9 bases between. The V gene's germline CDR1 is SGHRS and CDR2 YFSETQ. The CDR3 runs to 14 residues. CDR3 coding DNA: TGCGCCAGCAGCTTTCAGGGAGGCACCGGGGAGCTGTTTTTT. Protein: CASSFQGGTGELFF. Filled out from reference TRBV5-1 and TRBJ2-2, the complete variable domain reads KAGVTQTPRYLIKTRGQQVTLSCSPISGHRSVSWYQQTPGQGLQFLFEYFSETQRNKGNFPGRFSGRQFSNSRSEMNVSTLELGDSALYLCASSFQGGTGELFFGEGSRLTVL.

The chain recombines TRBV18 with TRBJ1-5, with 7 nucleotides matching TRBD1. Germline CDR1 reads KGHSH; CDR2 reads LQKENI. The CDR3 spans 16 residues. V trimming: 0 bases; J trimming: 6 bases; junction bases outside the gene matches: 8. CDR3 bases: TGTGCCAGCTCACCACCTTCGGACAGGCGGGGTCAGCCCCAGCATTTT. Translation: CASSPPSDRRGQPQHF.